This TCR beta chain comes out of a study of T cells in Graves' hyperthyroidism and ophthalmopathy (dated by TCRdb to between 2018 and 2021). Study-wide context: Peripheral blood samples were taken at the time of initial diagnosis, prior to any treatment. After sampling, hyperthyroidism patients received methimazole starting at 30 mg daily, and ophthalmopathy patients received high-dose intravenous methylprednisolone. The approximately 100 discovery patients were divided at random into training and test sets in a 7:3 ratio. An independent validation cohort of under 20 hyperthyroidism patients and about 16 patients who later progressed to ophthalmopathy tested prospective prediction of ophthalmopathy. According to the paper, TCR Vbeta CDR3 sequencing was carried out on 135 peripheral blood samples, which came from under 50 ophthalmopathy, about 75 hyperthyroidism and about 17 progressor patients. A discovery cohort of about a hundred patients, about 43 with Graves' ophthalmopathy and roughly 59 with stable Graves' hyperthyroidism, was used to find distinguishing TCR V-J signatures. Thyroid tissue and blood T-cell repertoires from six or seven Graves' hyperthyroidism patients were also compared in the study. What the research found in general, with its limitations: In validation, the model predicted progression to ophthalmopathy a median of 6.5 months before onset, with over 55% sensitivity and roughly 73% specificity. Sample size was not statistically predetermined, and investigators were not blinded to group allocation. Ophthalmopathy was separated from stable hyperthyroidism by a 13 V-J signature model, with approximately 86% sensitivity and 81% to 82% specificity obtained in cross-validation and 80%/75% obtained in testing. Most expanded thyroid clonotypes (frequency above 0.001) were also found in blood, which suggests that blood repertoires may mirror thyroid immune responses.

Amplification of TCR beta CDR3 regions was carried out from RNA transcripts. A first-round RT-PCR of the TCR CDR3 used the HTBI primer set with the Qiagen OneStep RT-PCR kit. A second multiplex PCR round built the libraries, followed by size selection and purification. Libraries were sequenced paired-end with 100 bp reads on an Illumina HiSeq2000. In the authors' own workflow: SOAPnuke was used to process the raw data, with reads discarded if the reads contained adapters or uncalled bases, had a mean Phred below 15, or lacked an exact constant-primer or identifier match. High-quality paired reads were merged using COPE v1.2.5, and each unique nucleotide sequence was defined as a clonotype. MiTCR v1.1 was used to align clonotypes to the IMGT TRBV, TRBD and TRBJ reference segments. The analysis was restricted to V-J combinations with a frequency above 0.0001, which together covered over 99% of the repertoires. The TCS score was defined as F50 (clonal expansion) divided by E x V (chaos), with BLOSUM62-based TCRdist calculated between CDR3 peptides within each V-J. Welch's t-statistics and random forest reduced 500 to 650 V-J features to around 14, which were used in a naive Bayes classifier (R e1071). The public reads were reanalyzed by TCRdb: fastp trimming at Q25, MiXCR alignment, in-frame beta chains only. Rows with one shared CDR3 protein collapse into an entry with the most common genes and DNA. For this entry, the V and J calls and clone size follow TCRdb and not the study's own pipeline. For this sample there are 95,000 to 110,000 distinct CDR3 sequences; roughly 15% appear just once. The ten largest account for about 45% of the sample.

The germline V gene yields MNHEY for CDR1 and SVGEGT for CDR2. Counted from cysteine to phenylalanine, this CDR3 has 14 amino acids. The CDR3 DNA has 42 bases and is translated from base 1. Trimming removed 6 bases from V and 9 bases from J; the gene matches leave 10 bases unexplained. Stable Graves' hyperthyroidism was defined as the absence of progression to ophthalmopathy over 18 months of follow-up. The hyperthyroidism patients were between 18 and 65 years old and newly diagnosed, with a disease duration of less than 2 months. Any patient with an uncontrolled infection, another autoimmune disease, pregnancy or lactation was excluded. Diagnoses were established on the basis of clinical symptoms, serum thyroxine and TRAb, thyroid ultrasound, and orbital computed tomography. PBMCs were isolated from 8 to 10 ml of fresh peripheral blood by Ficoll-Paque density gradient centrifugation. Total RNA was extracted with Trizol reagent, and quality was checked on an Agilent 2100 Bioanalyzer.

This clonotype has a count of ten or more. What this receptor recognizes is not known. Per-nucleotide qualities are absent, and no much larger clonotype sits a single base away. The chain is made from TRBV6-2 or TRBV6-3 and TRBJ2-1, with 8 bases in between that match TRBD2. Sequenced material: blood. The source is a woman in her forties or fifties with Graves' hyperthyroidism. At the DNA level, the sequence is TGTGCCAGCAGCCCCGGGACTAGGTTTCTTGAGCAGTTCTTC. Translated, it gives CASSPGTRFLEQFF.